Below are 10 T cell receptor beta chains sequenced from a single sample in a study of T cells in Graves' hyperthyroidism and ophthalmopathy. The investigators amplified TCR beta CDR3 regions from RNA transcripts. With the HTBI primer set, the TCR CDR3 went through a first round of RT-PCR. TCRdb passed the multiplex PCR reads through MiXCR, listing each CDR3 protein once. The top ten clones hold roughly 33% of a sample with about 400,000 distinct CDR3 sequences, more than 13% of them seen once. Material: blood. The receptors here all came from a woman aged 25 to 39 with Graves' hyperthyroidism.

This chain links TRBV2 with TRBJ2-3, with D possibly TRBD2 on 5 matching bases. CDR1 is SNHLY and CDR2 is FYNNEI in the germline V gene. V dropped 6 bases and J dropped 2 bases, with 15 bases sitting between them. The CDR3 spans 15 residues. The CDR3 coding sequence is TGTGCCAGCAGGCAAGGCGGCGGGTACACAGATACGCAGTATTTT. Protein sequence: CASRQGGGYTDTQYF.

The chain links TRBV25-1 to TRBJ2-3, with D tentatively TRBD2 (7 bases). The CDR3 runs 16 residues. The V gene lost 1 base and the J gene lost 6 bases, with 17 bases spanning the gap. Germline CDR1 is MGHDK and CDR2 is SYGVNS. The DNA for the CDR3 is TGTGCCAGCAGTGAATCGCCAGGGGAGGGTATGGATACGCAGTATTTT. Its translation is CASSESPGEGMDTQYF. Full variable domain (outside the CDR3, taken from reference TRBV25-1 and TRBJ2-3): EADIYQTPRYLVIGTGKKITLECSQTMGHDKMYWYQQDPGMELHLIHYSYGVNSTEKGDLSSESTVSRIRTEHFPLTLESARPSHTSQYLCASSESPGEGMDTQYFGPGTRLTVL.

This clonotype was seen ten or more times. The chain employs TRBV28 and TRBJ1-1; 7 bases agree with TRBD1. Looked up from germline, CDR1 is MDHEN and CDR2 is SYDVKM. V shed 5 bases and J 1 base; nucleotides not matched to a gene: 7. The CDR3 length is 15 residues. The CDR3, as DNA: TGTGCCAGCAGTAGGAGACAGGGACGGAACACTGAAGCTTTCTTT. This gives the protein CASSRRQGRNTEAFF.

This sequence joins TRBV5-1 and TRBJ1-1; no clear D gene. Trimming stripped 4 bases from V and 1 base from J, with 11 bases between. The CDR3 is 14 amino acids. Germline V gene data show CDR1 as SGHRS and CDR2 as YFSETQ. The CDR3 region has the DNA TGCGCCAGCAGCACCGAGATGACGAACACTGAAGCTTTCTTT. It translates to CASSTEMTNTEAFF.

This clonotype showed up many times. J is TRBJ1-5 and V is TRBV11-2; weak D call: TRBD1 (5 bases). With 0 bases removed from V and 7 bases from J, the gap between germline ends came to 7 bases. The CDR3 is made up of 13 amino acids. Germline CDR1 is SGHAT and CDR2 is FQNNGV. The CDR3 sequence is CASSLDRDQPQHF. Here the CDR3 DNA reads TGTGCCAGCAGCTTAGATAGGGACCAGCCCCAGCATTTT.

This clonotype was detected ten times or more. The chain is built from TRBV30 and TRBJ2-5; D unresolved. Germline V gene lookup returns CDR1 GTSNPN and CDR2 SVGIG (reference sequence). CDR3 length: 11 residues. Trimming pared 4 bases from V and 5 bases from J, leaving 8 bases between. The CDR3 region is CAWNSRETQYF. The CDR3 DNA reads as TGTGCCTGGAATTCAAGGGAGACCCAGTACTTC.

This clonotype was seen a handful of times. This chain joins TRBV29-1 and TRBJ2-7; 7 nucleotides match TRBD1. V gave up 8 bases and J gave up 2 bases; unmatched junction bases: 6. The CDR3 has 12 residues. The germline V gene encodes CDR1 SQVTM and CDR2 ANQGSEA. The chain's CDR3 is CSTRQGAYEQYF. The CDR3 DNA follows: TGCAGCACCAGACAGGGCGCCTACGAGCAGTACTTC.

This clonotype was counted ten times or more. The CDR3 here is CATSRDLGQTYEQYF. The CDR3 nucleotides read TGTGCCACCAGCAGAGATCTTGGACAGACCTACGAGCAGTACTTC. The chain combines TRBV15 with TRBJ2-7, with TRBD1 as a possible D gene (6 bases). Deletions cut 0 bases from V and 2 bases from J, with 11 bases between. Germline-derived CDR1 and CDR2 are LNHNV and YYDKDF (reference sequence). This CDR3 has 15 amino acids. Combining the CDR3 with reference TRBV15 and TRBJ2-7 gives the whole variable domain DAMVIQNPRYQVTQFGKPVTLSCSQTLNHNVMYWYQQKSSQAPKLLFHYYDKDFNNEADTPDNFQSRRPNTSFCFLDIRSPGLGDTAMYLCATSRDLGQTYEQYFGPGTRLTVT.

V is TRBV7-9 and J is TRBJ2-5, with TRBD1 identical over 8 bases. The CDR3 totals 12 residues. Germline trimming cut 1 base from V and 14 bases from J; bases unmatched to any gene: 6. Germline assignment: CDR1 SEHNR and CDR2 FQNEAQ (reference sequence). CDR3 loop: CASSLDRQGPYF. CDR3 sequence (DNA): TGTGCCAGCAGCTTAGATCGACAGGGGCCCTACTTC.

V gene TRBV4-2 combines with J gene TRBJ2-2, with unresolved D. In germline, CDR1 is LGHNA, CDR2 YNFKEQ. There are 15 residues in the CDR3. Trimming stripped 4 bases from V and 3 bases from J, with 12 bases between. Written as DNA, the CDR3 is TGTGCCAGCAGCCCGCCAGAAATCGACACCGGGGAGCTGTTTTTT. Its protein product is CASSPPEIDTGELFF.